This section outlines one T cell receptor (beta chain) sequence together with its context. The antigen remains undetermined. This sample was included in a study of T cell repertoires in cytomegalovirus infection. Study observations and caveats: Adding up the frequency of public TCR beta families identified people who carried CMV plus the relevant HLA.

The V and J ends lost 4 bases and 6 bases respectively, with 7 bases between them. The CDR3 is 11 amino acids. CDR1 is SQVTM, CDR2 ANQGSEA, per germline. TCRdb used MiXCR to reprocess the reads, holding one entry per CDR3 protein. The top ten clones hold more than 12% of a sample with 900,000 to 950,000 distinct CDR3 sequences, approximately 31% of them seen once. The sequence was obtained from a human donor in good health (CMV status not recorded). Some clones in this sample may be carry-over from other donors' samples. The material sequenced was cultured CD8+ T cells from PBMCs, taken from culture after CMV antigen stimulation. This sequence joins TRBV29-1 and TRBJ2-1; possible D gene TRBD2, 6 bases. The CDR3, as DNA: TGCAGCGTTGCCGGGAGCAATGAGCAGTTCTTC. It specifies CSVAGSNEQFF.